These T cell receptor beta chains were read from a single sample in a study of technical replicates of blood from several donors. Assay used: immunoSEQ multiplex PCR; TCRdb lists only in-frame clones, some missing. The sample yields about 60,000 clones, roughly 92% seen once. Sequenced input: PBMCs. Receptors were obtained from a human donor in good health. Some clones in this sample may be carry-over from other donors' samples. CDR3s leave out the opening cysteine and the closing phenylalanine or tryptophan. The D gene is left open where the match is weak. Size tells how often a clone was seen (once, few, many) or the class of an expanded clone, and some rows leave it out.

j_call d_call v_call clone_size cdr3_aa
TRBJ2-3 NA TRBV7-6 NA ASSPGGSSTDTQY
TRBJ2-1 NA TRBV28 NA AISLAGLSNEQF
TRBJ2-7 NA TRBV19 NA ASSIAGDFSSYEQY
TRBJ1-5 TRBD1 TRBV6-1 NA ASSGGQGRGQPQH
TRBJ1-6 TRBD1 TRBV13 NA ASSHGTGDSPLH
TRBJ2-5 TRBD1 TRBV7-8 NA ASSDRDRGTSQTQY
TRBJ1-5 NA TRBV10-3 NA AVQGTNQPQH
TRBJ2-7 NA TRBV5-4 NA ASSFQGLEQY
TRBJ2-3 NA TRBV7-2 large ASSLWGGITDTQY
TRBJ2-1 TRBD2 TRBV7-9 NA ASSRSGVSSYNEQF
TRBJ2-1 TRBD2 TRBV5-4 NA ASSADGLADSYNEQF
TRBJ1-4 NA TRBV4-3 NA ASSQEGGVEKLF
TRBJ1-2 NA TRBV5-6 NA ASSRQRGYT
TRBJ2-2 TRBD2 TRBV4-3 NA ASSQEHWSGGNTGELF
TRBJ2-7 TRBD2 TRBV29-1 NA SVEDGEAGDYEQY
TRBJ1-2 NA TRBV7-2 once ARWGRPVWEGYT
TRBJ2-1 TRBD2 TRBV7-3 NA ASSRLAGGRNEQF
TRBJ2-7 TRBD2 TRBV4-3 NA ASSQDKAASGGHYEQY
TRBJ2-1 TRBD2 TRBV13 NA ASSLERERLNEQF
TRBJ2-3 TRBD2 TRBV28 NA ASSRTNLAGGAKDTQY
TRBJ2-5 NA TRBV18 NA ASSLGFSGETQY
TRBJ2-1 TRBD1 TRBV5-1 NA ASSRQGGSYNEQF
TRBJ2-5 TRBD2 TRBV5-1 NA ASSLPRGVPETQY
TRBJ2-7 TRBD2 TRBV11-1 NA ASSLAGTSVGEQY
TRBJ2-5 NA TRBV20-1 once SAGAQY
TRBJ2-3 NA TRBV4-1 NA ASSQLFVPGIGTDTQY
TRBJ1-6 TRBD1 TRBV2 NA ASRRSSGTGTSSYNSPLH
TRBJ1-5 NA TRBV5-3 NA ARSLSGVGQPQH
TRBJ2-7 NA TRBV12-5 NA ASGTQGGRYEQY
TRBJ2-3 TRBD2 TRBV9 NA ASSRGLAGTDTQY
TRBJ2-7 NA TRBV27 NA ASSFRLAPDEQY
TRBJ2-7 NA TRBV6-5 NA ASSYVGSYEQY
TRBJ2-2 NA TRBV27 NA ASADTGELF
TRBJ1-2 NA TRBV4-1 NA ASSHRAGAESNYGYT
TRBJ2-7 TRBD1 TRBV4-3 NA ASSRDRATYEQY
TRBJ1-1 NA TRBV2 NA ASREGGNTEAF
TRBJ2-5 TRBD2 TRBV15 NA ATSYSGGPGNSQY
TRBJ1-6 NA TRBV2 NA ASSAGGSYNSPLH
TRBJ1-6 NA TRBV6-5 NA ASSRHYNSPLH
TRBJ2-5 TRBD1 TRBV6-1 NA ASSEEGAKTQY
TRBJ2-2 TRBD1 TRBV7-8 NA ASSQRGTGVPFTGELF
TRBJ2-5 NA TRBV7-2 NA ASSLSLETQY
TRBJ2-3 NA TRBV5-1 NA ASTQVAGLSDTQY
TRBJ2-5 TRBD1 TRBV4-1 NA ASSQDMGQGAKTQY
TRBJ2-7 NA TRBV27 NA ASSQTGYSYEQY
TRBJ2-7 NA TRBV21-1 once ASSPTSGRSDEQY
TRBJ2-1 NA TRBV2 NA ASSAGLQGYNEQF